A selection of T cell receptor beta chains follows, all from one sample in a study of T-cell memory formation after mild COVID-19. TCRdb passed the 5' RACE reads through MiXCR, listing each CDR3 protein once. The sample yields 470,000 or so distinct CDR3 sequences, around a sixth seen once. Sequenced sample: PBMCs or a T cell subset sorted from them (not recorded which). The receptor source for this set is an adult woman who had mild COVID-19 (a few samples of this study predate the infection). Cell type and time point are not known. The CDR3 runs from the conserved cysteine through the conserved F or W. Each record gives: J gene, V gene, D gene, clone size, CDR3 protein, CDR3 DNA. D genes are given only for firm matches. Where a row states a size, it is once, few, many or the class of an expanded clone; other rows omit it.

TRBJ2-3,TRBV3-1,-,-,CASSPPAGLRGADTQYF,TGTGCCAGCAGCCCCCCCGCGGGACTCCGAGGGGCAGATACGCAGTATTTT
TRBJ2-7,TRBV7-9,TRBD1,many,CASSLTGTYEQYF,TGTGCCAGCAGCTTGACAGGGACCTACGAGCAGTACTTC
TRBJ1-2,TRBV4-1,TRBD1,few,CASSQTGTGNYGYTF,TGCGCCAGCAGCCAAACCGGGACAGGGAACTATGGCTACACCTTC
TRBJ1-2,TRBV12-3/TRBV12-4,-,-,CASSLALSSGNYGYTF,TGTGCCAGCAGTTTAGCGCTTTCCTCGGGGAACTATGGCTACACCTTC
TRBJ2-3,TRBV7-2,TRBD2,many,CASSRRLAGGRHTQYF,TGTGCCAGCAGCCGAAGACTAGCGGGAGGGAGGCATACGCAGTATTTT
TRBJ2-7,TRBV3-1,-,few,CASRGGGRMGEQYF,TGTGCCTCCAGGGGCGGCGGGAGAATGGGCGAGCAGTACTTC
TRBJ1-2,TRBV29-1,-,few,CSVEGNYGYTF,TGCAGCGTTGAAGGGAACTATGGCTACACCTTC
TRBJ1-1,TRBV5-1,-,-,CASRVDSWGGAFF,TGCGCCAGCAGAGTGGACAGCTGGGGGGGAGCTTTCTTT
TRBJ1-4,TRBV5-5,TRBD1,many,CASSNRGNAKNEKLFF,TGTGCCAGCAGTAACAGGGGAAACGCCAAGAATGAAAAACTGTTTTTT
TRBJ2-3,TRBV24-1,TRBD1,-,CATSDGTGILRDTQYF,TGTGCCACCAGTGACGGGACAGGGATCCTCAGAGATACGCAGTATTTT
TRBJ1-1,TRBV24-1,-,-,CATSDLDRATEAFF,TGTGCCACCAGTGACCTGGACAGAGCCACTGAAGCTTTCTTT
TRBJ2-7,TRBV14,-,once,CASSQEMRGAYEQYF,TGTGCCAGCAGCCAAGAAATGAGGGGAGCCTACGAGCAGTACTTC
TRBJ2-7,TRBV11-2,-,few,CASSLDRGVPDFYEQYF,TGTGCCAGCAGCTTAGATAGGGGGGTCCCTGATTTCTACGAGCAGTACTTC
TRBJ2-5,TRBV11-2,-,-,CASASGPGETQYF,TGTGCCAGCGCATCGGGCCCGGGAGAGACCCAGTACTTC
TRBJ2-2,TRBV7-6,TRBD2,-,CASSSGTSRHTGELFF,TGTGCCAGCAGCTCCGGGACTAGCCGACACACCGGGGAGCTGTTTTTT
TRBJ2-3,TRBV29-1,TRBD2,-,CSAPPGGATDTQYF,TGCAGCGCCCCCCCCGGGGGGGCCACAGATACGCAGTATTTT
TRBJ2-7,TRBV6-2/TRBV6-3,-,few,CASSYARTPLYEQYF,TGTGCCAGCAGTTACGCCAGAACCCCCCTCTACGAGCAGTACTTC
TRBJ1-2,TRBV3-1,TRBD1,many,CASSPDRANYGYTF,TGTGCCAGCAGCCCGGACAGGGCTAACTATGGCTACACCTTC
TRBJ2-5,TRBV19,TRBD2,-,CATAGLAGAQETQYF,TGTGCCACAGCGGGACTAGCGGGTGCACAAGAGACCCAGTACTTC
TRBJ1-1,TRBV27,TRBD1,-,CASFRGLYTEAFF,TGTGCCAGCTTCAGGGGGCTGTACACTGAAGCTTTCTTT
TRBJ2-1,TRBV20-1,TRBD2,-,CSALLRASGGPYNEQFF,TGCAGTGCTCTGCTCAGGGCTAGCGGGGGACCTTACAATGAGCAGTTCTTC
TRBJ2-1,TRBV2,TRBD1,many,CASRPGQPGNEQFF,TGTGCCAGCCGCCCGGGACAGCCCGGTAATGAGCAGTTCTTC
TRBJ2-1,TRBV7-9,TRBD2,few,CASSYGSGTSGSDEQFF,TGTGCCAGCAGTTACGGGTCCGGGACTAGCGGGAGTGATGAGCAGTTCTTC
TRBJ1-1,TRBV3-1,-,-,CASSQAQANTEAFF,TGTGCCAGCAGCCAGGCCCAGGCGAACACTGAAGCTTTCTTT
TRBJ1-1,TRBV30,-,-,CALVGGPYTTEAFF,TGTGCCCTGGTCGGGGGACCCTACACCACTGAAGCTTTCTTT
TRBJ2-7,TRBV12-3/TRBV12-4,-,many,CASSVGGLMDF,TGTGCCAGCAGTGTCGGAGGGTTAATGGACTTC
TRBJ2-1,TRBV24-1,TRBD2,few,CATQRTSGYNEQFF,TGTGCCACCCAAAGGACTAGCGGGTACAATGAGCAGTTCTTC